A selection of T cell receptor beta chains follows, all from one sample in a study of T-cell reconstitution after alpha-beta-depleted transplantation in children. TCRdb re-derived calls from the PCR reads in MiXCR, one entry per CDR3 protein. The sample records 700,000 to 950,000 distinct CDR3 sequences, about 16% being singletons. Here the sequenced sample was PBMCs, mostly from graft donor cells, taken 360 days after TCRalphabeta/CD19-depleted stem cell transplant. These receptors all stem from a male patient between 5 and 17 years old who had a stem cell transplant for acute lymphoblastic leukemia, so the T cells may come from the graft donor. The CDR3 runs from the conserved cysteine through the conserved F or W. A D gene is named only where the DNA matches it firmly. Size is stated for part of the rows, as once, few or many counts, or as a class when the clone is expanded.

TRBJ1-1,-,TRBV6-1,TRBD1,CASSHLQGANTEAFF,TGTGCCAGCAGCCACCTACAGGGGGCAAACACTGAAGCTTTCTTT
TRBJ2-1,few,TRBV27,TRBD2,CASHPTASGANNEQFF,TGTGCCAGCCACCCCACGGCTAGCGGAGCGAACAATGAGCAGTTCTTC
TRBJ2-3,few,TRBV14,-,CASSQDAARGGDTQYF,TGTGCCAGCAGCCAAGATGCGGCTCGGGGTGGAGATACGCAGTATTTT
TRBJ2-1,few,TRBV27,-,CASSLWAGSSYNEQFF,TGTGCCAGCAGTTTATGGGCGGGGAGCTCCTACAATGAGCAGTTCTTC
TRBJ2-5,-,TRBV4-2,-,CASSQERGGETQYF,TGTGCCAGCAGCCAAGAGAGGGGAGGAGAGACCCAGTACTTC
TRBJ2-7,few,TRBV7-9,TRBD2,CASSPRTSGRYEQYF,TGTGCCAGCAGCCCCCGGACTAGCGGACGCTACGAGCAGTACTTC
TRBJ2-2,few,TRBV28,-,CASSPLDIDTGELFF,TGTGCCAGCAGTCCTCTAGACATAGACACCGGGGAGCTGTTTTTT
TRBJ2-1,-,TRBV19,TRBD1,CASSIVTGVFNEQFF,TGTGCCAGTAGTATTGTGACAGGGGTATTCAATGAGCAGTTCTTC
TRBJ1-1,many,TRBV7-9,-,CASTKGRENTEAFF,TGTGCCAGCACCAAGGGACGGGAGAACACTGAAGCTTTCTTT
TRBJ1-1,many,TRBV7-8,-,CASSLRDTEAFF,TGTGCCAGCAGCCTCAGGGACACTGAAGCTTTCTTT
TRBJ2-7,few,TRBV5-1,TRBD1,CASSSLSVNSGTGAFEYF,TGCGCCAGCAGCTCCCTATCCGTCAACTCCGGAACAGGGGCTTTTGAGTACTTC
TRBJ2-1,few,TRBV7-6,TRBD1,CASSSPRTGGNEQFF,TGTGCCAGCAGCTCACCAAGGACAGGGGGAAATGAGCAGTTCTTC
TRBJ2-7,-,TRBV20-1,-,CSARGDGTYEQYF,TGCAGTGCTAGGGGGGACGGGACCTACGAGCAGTACTTC
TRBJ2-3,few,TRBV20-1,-,CGGRRGSTDTQYF,TGCGGCGGAAGGCGGGGTAGCACAGATACGCAGTATTTT
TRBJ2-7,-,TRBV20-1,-,CSARDEGVSYEQYF,TGCAGTGCTAGAGATGAGGGCGTATCCTACGAGCAGTACTTC
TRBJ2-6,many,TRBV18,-,CASSPTSSGANVLTF,TGTGCCAGCTCACCAACGAGCTCTGGGGCCAACGTCCTGACTTTC
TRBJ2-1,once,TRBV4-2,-,CASSQGGSGNNGQFF,TGTGCCAGCAGCCAAGGGGGATCGGGGAACAATGGGCAGTTCTTC
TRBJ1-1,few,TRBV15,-,CATSFPGTTHTEAFF,TGTGCCACCAGCTTTCCCGGGACGACGCATACTGAAGCTTTCTTT
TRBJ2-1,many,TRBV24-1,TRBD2,CATSGTSGPSAQFF,TGTGCCACCTCCGGGACTAGCGGACCAAGTGCACAGTTCTTC
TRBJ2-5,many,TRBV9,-,CASSEGGEETQYF,TGTGCCAGCAGCGAGGGGGGCGAAGAGACCCAGTACTTC
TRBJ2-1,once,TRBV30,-,CAWSVFAAIHNEQFF,TGTGCCTGGAGTGTATTTGCGGCGATCCACAATGAGCAGTTCTTC
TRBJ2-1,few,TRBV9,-,CASSVEVSYNEQFF,TGTGCCAGCAGCGTAGAGGTGTCTTACAATGAGCAGTTCTTC
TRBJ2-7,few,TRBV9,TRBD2,CASSVVAWGGEQYF,TGTGCCAGCAGCGTAGTTGCGTGGGGGGGCGAGCAGTACTTC
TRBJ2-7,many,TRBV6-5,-,CASSYGWTRSSYEQYF,TGTGCCAGCAGTTACGGGTGGACGCGAAGCTCCTACGAGCAGTACTTC
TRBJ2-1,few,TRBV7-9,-,CASSISTSGERINEQFF,TGTGCCAGCAGCATTAGCACGTCGGGAGAAAGAATCAATGAGCAGTTCTTC
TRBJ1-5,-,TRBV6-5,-,CASSVPVYSNQPQHF,TGTGCCAGCAGCGTGCCCGTTTATAGCAATCAGCCCCAGCATTTT
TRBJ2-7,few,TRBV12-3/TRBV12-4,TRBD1,CASSPLPGQGGYEQYF,TGTGCCAGCAGCCCCCTACCGGGACAGGGGGGATACGAGCAGTACTTC
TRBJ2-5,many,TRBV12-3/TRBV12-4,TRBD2,CATAAGDKETQYF,TGTGCCACCGCGGCGGGGGATAAAGAGACCCAGTACTTC
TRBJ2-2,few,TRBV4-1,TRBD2,CAGGRGGPTLTGELFF,TGCGCCGGCGGGCGGGGGGGTCCCACCTTGACCGGGGAGCTGTTTTTT
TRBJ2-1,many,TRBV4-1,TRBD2,CASSQFGGRGGYNEQFF,TGCGCCAGCAGCCAATTTGGAGGGCGGGGGGGTTACAATGAGCAGTTCTTC
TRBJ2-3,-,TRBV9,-,CASSVGVLRGTDTQYF,TGTGCCAGCAGCGTAGGGGTCCTAAGAGGCACAGATACGCAGTATTTT
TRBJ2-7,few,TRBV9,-,CASSVDTSAEPSYEQYF,TGTGCCAGCAGCGTAGATACTAGTGCGGAGCCCTCCTACGAGCAGTACTTC
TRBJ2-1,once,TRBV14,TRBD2,CASSLRGGAGEALIYNEQFF,TGTGCCAGCAGCCTACGGGGGGGGGCGGGGGAAGCCCTAATCTACAATGAGCAGTTCTTC
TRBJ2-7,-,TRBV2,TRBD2,CASTIWASGNGDEQYF,TGTGCCAGCACGATTTGGGCTAGCGGGAATGGGGACGAGCAGTACTTC
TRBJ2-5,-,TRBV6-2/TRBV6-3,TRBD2,CASSAFSGIEETQYF,TGTGCCAGCAGTGCCTTTAGCGGGATCGAGGAGACCCAGTACTTC
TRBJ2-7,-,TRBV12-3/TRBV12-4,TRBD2,CASSPGREAWSYEQYF,TGTGCCAGCAGTCCGGGACGGGAGGCCTGGTCCTACGAGCAGTACTTC
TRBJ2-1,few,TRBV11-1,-,CASSLAAGRDLPWDEQFF,TGTGCCAGCAGCTTGGCAGCAGGCCGGGACTTACCGTGGGATGAGCAGTTCTTC
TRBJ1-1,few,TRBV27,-,CASRRVRGWNTEAFF,TGTGCCAGCAGACGGGTCAGGGGTTGGAACACTGAAGCTTTCTTT
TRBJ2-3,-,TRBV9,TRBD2,CASSVVGEGTFGADTQYF,TGTGCCAGCAGCGTAGTCGGGGAGGGAACGTTTGGCGCAGATACGCAGTATTTT
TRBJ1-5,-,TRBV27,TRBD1,CASSPRTGLSNQPQHF,TGTGCCAGCAGTCCCAGGACAGGTCTCAGCAATCAGCCCCAGCATTTT
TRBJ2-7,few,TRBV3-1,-,CASSPTGFPYEQYF,TGTGCCAGCAGCCCGACAGGATTTCCCTACGAGCAGTACTTC
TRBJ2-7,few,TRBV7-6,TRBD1,CASSLEGTGVSYEQYF,TGTGCCAGCAGCTTAGAAGGGACAGGGGTATCCTACGAGCAGTACTTC